One sample yielded the 8 T cell receptor beta chains listed below, sequenced in a study of blood T cell repertoires in COVID-19. The assay was immunoSEQ multiplex PCR, and TCRdb's table has in-frame clones only and misses some. The data hold about 42,000 clones, with roughly nine tenths observed a single time. What was sequenced was peripheral blood. The source is a man between 25 and 39 years old with active or convalescent COVID-19.

The chain uses TRBV6-6 and TRBJ2-3, with a weak D call TRBD1 (6 bases). From germline, CDR1 is MNHNY and CDR2 SVGAGI (reference sequence). Trimming took off 3 bases at V and 1 base at J, with 11 bases between the two ends. CDR3 length equals 15 residues. The CDR3 loop is CASSYGGMGTDTQYF. The CDR3 bases are TGTGCCAGCAGTTATGGGGGCATGGGCACAGATACGCAGTATTTT.

V usage is TRBV4-3 and J usage is TRBJ2-1; TRBD2 matches 11 bases. Germline CDR1 and CDR2: LGHNA and YSLEER. J gave up 0 bases and V 2 bases, and 15 bases lay outside the gene matches. The CDR3 runs to 21 residues. The CDR3 DNA reads as TGCGCCAGCAGCCAAAGGTTGGGACTAGCGGCCCTTCGGAGCTCCTACAATGAGCAGTTCTTC. It translates to CASSQRLGLAALRSSYNEQFF.

This clone occurred once. This chain uses TRBV18 with TRBJ2-7, with D unresolved. V lost 2 bases, J lost 0 bases, and 5 bases lay in between. The CDR3 contains 13 residues. CDR1 is KGHSH and CDR2 is LQKENI in the germline V gene. DNA for the CDR3: TGTGCCAGCTCACCAGCGGTCTCCTACGAGCAGTACTTC. Protein sequence: CASSPAVSYEQYF.

This clone was counted once. CDR3 loop: CASSQGLALAYNEQFF. The CDR3 DNA follows: TGTGCCAGCAGCCAAGGACTAGCCCTTGCCTACAATGAGCAGTTCTTC. The chain is built from TRBV4-2 and TRBJ2-1; 7 bases map to TRBD2. CDR3 length equals 16 residues. CDR1 is LGHNA, CDR2 YNFKEQ, per germline. V trimming: 1 base; J trimming: 2 bases; junction bases outside the gene matches: 5.

This sequence joins TRBV6-1 and TRBJ2-7, with a weak D call TRBD1 (5 bases). The V end was cut by 0 bases, the J end by 4 bases, with 10 bases between. The CDR3 contains 14 residues. From germline, CDR1 is MNHNS and CDR2 SASEGT. CDR3 sequence reads: CASSEAWQGYEQYF. CDR3 coding DNA: TGTGCCAGCAGTGAAGCCTGGCAGGGTTACGAGCAGTACTTC.

This chain uses TRBV11-2 with TRBJ1-2, with 8 nucleotides matching TRBD1. CDR1 and CDR2 from the germline V gene are SGHAT and FQNNGV. CDR3 length equals 15 residues. V dropped 4 bases and J dropped 4; count of bases not matched to a gene: 8. The CDR3: CASSSRQGQLYGYTF. The CDR3 region has the DNA TGTGCCAGCAGCTCCCGACAGGGGCAACTCTATGGCTACACCTTC.

V is TRBV19 and J is TRBJ2-1; TRBD1 matches at 9 bases. V shed 4 bases and J 4 bases; nucleotides not matched to a gene: 5. Germline CDR1 reads LNHDA; CDR2 reads SQIVND (reference sequence). The CDR3 contains 15 residues. CDR3 in DNA: TGTGCCAGTAGTAGGGACAGGGACCTTTACAATGAGCAGTTCTTC. Residues: CASSRDRDLYNEQFF.

The rearrangement uses TRBV5-1 and TRBJ1-1; D is unresolved. This CDR3 is 13 amino acids long. From germline, CDR1 is SGHRS and CDR2 YFSETQ. Trimming cost V 0 bases and J 1 base, with 4 bases left between them. CDR3 loop: CASSLAENTEAFF. In nucleotides, the CDR3 is TGCGCCAGCAGCTTGGCAGAGAACACTGAAGCTTTCTTT.